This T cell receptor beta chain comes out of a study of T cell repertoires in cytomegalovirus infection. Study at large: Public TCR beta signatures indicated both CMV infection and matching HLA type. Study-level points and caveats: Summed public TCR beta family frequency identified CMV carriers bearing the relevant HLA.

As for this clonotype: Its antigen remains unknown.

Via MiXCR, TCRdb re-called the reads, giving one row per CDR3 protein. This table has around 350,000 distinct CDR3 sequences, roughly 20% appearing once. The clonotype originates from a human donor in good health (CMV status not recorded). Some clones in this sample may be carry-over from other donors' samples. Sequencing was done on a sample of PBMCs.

CDR3 DNA sequence: TGTGCCAGCAGCCTCAACCCCTGGAACCACGAGCAGTACTTC. Residues: CASSLNPWNHEQYF. V is TRBV3-1 and J is TRBJ2-7; no definite D call. In germline, CDR1 is LGHDT, CDR2 YNNKEL (reference sequence). CDR3 length: 14 amino acids. Trimming took 4 bases from V and 5 from J, leaving 15 bases between them.